The next 3 T cell receptor beta chains were all read from a single sample in a study of lymphopenia after photon versus proton radiotherapy. Generated by immunoSEQ multiplex PCR, the TCRdb table keeps only in-frame clones and is missing some. The sample includes fewer than 30,000 clones, 87% seen only once; the top ten take roughly a fifth. This sample comprised peripheral blood, obtained from a patient treated with photon-based radiotherapy. These TCRs come from a man aged 45-65 years with gastric cancer.

The chain employs TRBV6-1 and TRBJ1-5; 8 nucleotides align to TRBD1. The V gene end was trimmed by 2 bases and the J gene end by 0 bases; junction bases not matched to a gene: 12. The CDR3 spans 19 residues. The germline V gene has CDR1 MNHNS and CDR2 SASEGT. The CDR3 nucleotides are TGTGCCAGCAGTGAACCAACAGTTCTGACAGGGGATAGCAATCAGCCCCAGCATTTT. It encodes CASSEPTVLTGDSNQPQHF.

This clone has just one count. Written as DNA, the CDR3 is TGTGCCAGCAGCCTAACTAGCGCGGTGTCCAAAAACATTCAGTACTTC. It specifies CASSLTSAVSKNIQYF. The V call is TRBV9, the J call TRBJ2-4, with 7 positions matching TRBD2. Germline CDR1 reads SGDLS; CDR2 reads YYNGEE. CDR3 length equals 16 residues. After removal of 4 bases from V and 2 bases from J, the junction contained 9 bases not matched to a gene.

Written as DNA, the CDR3 is TGTGCCAGCAGCTCCATCAGCGCTGGGGCCAACGTCCTGACTTTC. Residues: CASSSISAGANVLTF. V and J are TRBV11-2 and TRBJ2-6; no definite D call. The CDR3 covers 15 residues. V lost 4 bases and J lost 2, with 9 bases in between. Germline values: CDR1 SGHAT, CDR2 FQNNGV.